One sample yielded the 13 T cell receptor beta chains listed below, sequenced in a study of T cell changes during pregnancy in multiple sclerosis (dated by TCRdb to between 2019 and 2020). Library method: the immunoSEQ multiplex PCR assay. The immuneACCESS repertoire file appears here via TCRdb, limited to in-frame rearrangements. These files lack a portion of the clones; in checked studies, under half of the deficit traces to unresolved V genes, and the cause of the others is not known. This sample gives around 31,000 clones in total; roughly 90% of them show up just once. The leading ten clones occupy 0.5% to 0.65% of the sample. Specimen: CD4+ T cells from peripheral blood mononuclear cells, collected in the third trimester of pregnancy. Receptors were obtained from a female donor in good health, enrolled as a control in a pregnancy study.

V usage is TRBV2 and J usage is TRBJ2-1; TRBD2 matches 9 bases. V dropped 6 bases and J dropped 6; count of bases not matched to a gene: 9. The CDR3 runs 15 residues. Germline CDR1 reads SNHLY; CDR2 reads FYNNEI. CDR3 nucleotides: TGTGCCAGCAGAGTTGATCTAGCGGGACGCAATGAGCAGTTCTTC. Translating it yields CASRVDLAGRNEQFF.

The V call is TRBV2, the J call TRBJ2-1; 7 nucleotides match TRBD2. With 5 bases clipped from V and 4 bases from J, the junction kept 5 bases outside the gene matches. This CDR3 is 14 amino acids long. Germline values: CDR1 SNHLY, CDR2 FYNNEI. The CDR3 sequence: CASSRSSGYNEQFF. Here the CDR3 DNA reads TGTGCCAGCAGTCGGTCTAGCGGTTACAATGAGCAGTTCTTC.

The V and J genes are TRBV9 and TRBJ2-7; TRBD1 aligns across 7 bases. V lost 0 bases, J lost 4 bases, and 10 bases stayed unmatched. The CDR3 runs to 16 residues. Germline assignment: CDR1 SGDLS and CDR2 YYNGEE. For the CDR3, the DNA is TGTGCCAGCAGCGTAGGGATAGAGGGGGCGTGGTACGAGCAGTACTTC. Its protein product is CASSVGIEGAWYEQYF.

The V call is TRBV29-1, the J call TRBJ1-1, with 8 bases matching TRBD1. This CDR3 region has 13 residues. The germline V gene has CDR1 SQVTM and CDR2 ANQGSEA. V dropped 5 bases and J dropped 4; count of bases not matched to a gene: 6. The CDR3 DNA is TGCAGCGTTCCCCGACAGGGGACCACTGAAGCTTTCTTT. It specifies CSVPRQGTTEAFF.

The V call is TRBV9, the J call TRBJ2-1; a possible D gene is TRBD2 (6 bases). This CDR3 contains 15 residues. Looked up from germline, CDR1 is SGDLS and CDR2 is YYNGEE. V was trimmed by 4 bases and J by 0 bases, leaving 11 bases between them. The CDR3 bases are TGTGCCAGCAGCAGCCCTAGCGACTCCTACAATGAGCAGTTCTTC. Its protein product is CASSSPSDSYNEQFF.

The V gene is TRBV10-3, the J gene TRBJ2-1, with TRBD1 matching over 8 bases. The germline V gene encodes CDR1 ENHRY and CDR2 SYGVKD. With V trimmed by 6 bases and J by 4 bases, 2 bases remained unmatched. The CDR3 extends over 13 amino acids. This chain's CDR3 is CAISDRGYNEQFF. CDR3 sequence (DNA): TGTGCCATCAGCGACAGGGGATACAATGAGCAGTTCTTC.

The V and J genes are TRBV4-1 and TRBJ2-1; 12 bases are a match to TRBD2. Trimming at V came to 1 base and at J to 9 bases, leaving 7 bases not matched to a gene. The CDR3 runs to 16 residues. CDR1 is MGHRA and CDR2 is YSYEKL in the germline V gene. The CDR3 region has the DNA TGCGCCAGCAGCCAAGTTTCTAGCGGGAGGGCGCGTGAGCAGTTCTTC. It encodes CASSQVSSGRAREQFF.

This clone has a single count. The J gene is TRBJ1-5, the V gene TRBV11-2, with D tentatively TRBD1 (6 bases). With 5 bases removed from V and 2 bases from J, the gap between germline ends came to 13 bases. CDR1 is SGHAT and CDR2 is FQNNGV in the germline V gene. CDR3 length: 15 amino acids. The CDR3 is CASSPGAGGNQPQHF. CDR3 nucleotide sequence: TGTGCCAGCAGCCCAGGGGCGGGGGGCAATCAGCCCCAGCATTTT.

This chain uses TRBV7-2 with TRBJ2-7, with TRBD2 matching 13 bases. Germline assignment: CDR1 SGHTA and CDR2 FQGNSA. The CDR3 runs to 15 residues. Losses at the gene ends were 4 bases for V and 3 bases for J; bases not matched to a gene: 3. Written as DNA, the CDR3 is TGTGCCAGCAGCTCAAGGACTAGCGGGAGCTACGAGCAGTACTTC. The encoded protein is CASSSRTSGSYEQYF.

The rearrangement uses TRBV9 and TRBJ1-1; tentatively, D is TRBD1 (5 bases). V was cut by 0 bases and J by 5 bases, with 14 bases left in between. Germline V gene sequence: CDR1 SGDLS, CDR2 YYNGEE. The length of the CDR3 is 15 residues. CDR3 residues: CASSVAQQGWTEAFF. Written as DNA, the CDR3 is TGTGCCAGCAGCGTAGCTCAGCAGGGTTGGACTGAAGCTTTCTTT.

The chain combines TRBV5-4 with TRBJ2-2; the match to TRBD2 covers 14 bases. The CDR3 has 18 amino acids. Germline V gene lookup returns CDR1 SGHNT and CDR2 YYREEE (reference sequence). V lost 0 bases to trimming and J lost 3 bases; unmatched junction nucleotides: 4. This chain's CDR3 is CASSLAGLAGAYTGELFF. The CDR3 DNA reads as TGTGCCAGCAGCTTGGCGGGACTAGCGGGGGCCTACACCGGGGAGCTGTTTTTT.

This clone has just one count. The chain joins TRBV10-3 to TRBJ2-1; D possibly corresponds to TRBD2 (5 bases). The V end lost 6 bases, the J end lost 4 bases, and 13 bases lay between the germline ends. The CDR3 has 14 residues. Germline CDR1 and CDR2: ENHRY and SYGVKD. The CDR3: CAIRFSVIYNEQFF. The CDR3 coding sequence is TGTGCCATCAGATTTAGCGTGATATACAATGAGCAGTTCTTC.

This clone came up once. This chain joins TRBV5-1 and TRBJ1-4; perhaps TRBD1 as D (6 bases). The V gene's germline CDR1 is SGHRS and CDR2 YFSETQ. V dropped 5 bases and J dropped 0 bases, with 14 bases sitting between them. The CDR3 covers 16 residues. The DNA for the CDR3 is TGCGCCAGCAGGAAGAGCGGGACACCAACTAATGAAAAACTGTTTTTT. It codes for CASRKSGTPTNEKLFF.